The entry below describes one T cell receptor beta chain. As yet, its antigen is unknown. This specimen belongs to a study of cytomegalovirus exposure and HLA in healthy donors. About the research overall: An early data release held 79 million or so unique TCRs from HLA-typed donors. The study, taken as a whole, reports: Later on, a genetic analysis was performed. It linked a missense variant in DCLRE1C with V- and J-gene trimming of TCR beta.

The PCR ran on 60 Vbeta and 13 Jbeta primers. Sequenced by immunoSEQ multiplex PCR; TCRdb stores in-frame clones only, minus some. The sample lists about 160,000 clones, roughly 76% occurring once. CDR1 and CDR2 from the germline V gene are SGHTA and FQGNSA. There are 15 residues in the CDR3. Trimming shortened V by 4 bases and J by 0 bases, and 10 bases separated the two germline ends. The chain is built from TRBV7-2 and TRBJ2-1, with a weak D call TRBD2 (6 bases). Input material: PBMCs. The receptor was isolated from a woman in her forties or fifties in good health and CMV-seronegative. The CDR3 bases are TGTGCCAGCAGCTCCGGGGGACTCTCCTACAATGAGCAGTTCTTC. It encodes CASSSGGLSYNEQFF.